This T cell receptor (beta chain) was recovered during a study of T cell changes during pregnancy in multiple sclerosis. Data came from immunoSEQ multiplex PCR; TCRdb stores just in-frame clones and leaves some out. Among 85,000 to 110,000 clones listed, roughly nine tenths were seen once. CDR1 and CDR2 from the germline V gene are KGHSH and LQKENI. The CDR3 sequence is 15 residues long. Trimming removed 5 bases from V and 0 bases from J, with 8 bases in between. Sequencing used peripheral blood, obtained after pregnancy. The sequence was obtained from a female donor with multiple sclerosis, enrolled in a pregnancy study. The chain joins TRBV18 to TRBJ2-6, with D uncertain. CDR3 DNA sequence: TGTGCCAGCTCATCTAGGAACTCTGGGGCCAACGTCCTGACTTTC. Protein sequence: CASSSRNSGANVLTF.